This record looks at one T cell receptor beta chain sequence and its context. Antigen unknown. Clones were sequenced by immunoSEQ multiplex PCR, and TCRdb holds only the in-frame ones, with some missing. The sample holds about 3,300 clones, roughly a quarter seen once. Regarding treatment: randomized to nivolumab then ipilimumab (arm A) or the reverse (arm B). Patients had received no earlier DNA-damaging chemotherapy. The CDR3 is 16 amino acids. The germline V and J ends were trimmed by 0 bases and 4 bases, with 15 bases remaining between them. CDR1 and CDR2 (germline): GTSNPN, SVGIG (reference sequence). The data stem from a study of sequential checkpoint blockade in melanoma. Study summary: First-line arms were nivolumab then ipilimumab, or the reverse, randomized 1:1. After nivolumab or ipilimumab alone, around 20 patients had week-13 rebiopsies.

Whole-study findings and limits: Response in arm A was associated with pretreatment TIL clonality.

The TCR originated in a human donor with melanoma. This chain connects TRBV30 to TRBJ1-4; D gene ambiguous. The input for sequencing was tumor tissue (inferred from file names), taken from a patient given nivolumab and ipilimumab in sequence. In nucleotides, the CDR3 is TGTGCCTGGAGTGTACTTGAAGAGGAGGTTAATGAAAAACTGTTTTTT. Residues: CAWSVLEEEVNEKLFF.